A selection of T cell receptor beta chains follows, all from one sample in a study of neurological immune-mediated disorders. TCRdb reprocessed the 5' RACE reads with MiXCR, giving one entry per CDR3 protein. The table lists tens of thousands of distinct CDR3 sequences, around 3.5% of them singletons. Sample: PBMCs. These TCRs come from a woman aged 45-60 years with multiple sclerosis. The CDR3 runs from the conserved cysteine through the conserved F or W. A D gene is named only where the DNA matches it firmly. Expanded clones get a size class; other rows say once, few or many, or leave the size out.

V,J,size,D,DNA,CDR3
TRBV24-1,TRBJ2-4,many,-,TGTGCCACCAGTGAACCCACAAGCAAAAACATTCAGTACTTC,CATSEPTSKNIQYF
TRBV12-3/TRBV12-4,TRBJ2-1,many,TRBD1,TGTGCCAGCAGTCAGACAGGGTCTGAGCAGTTCTTC,CASSQTGSEQFF
TRBV3-1,TRBJ2-1,-,-,TGTGCCAACAGCCAACCTGTCCGATATGAGCAGTTCTTC,CANSQPVRYEQFF
TRBV20-1,TRBJ1-4,-,-,TGCAGTGCTAGCAAAGGTTCCGAGAAACTGTTTTTT,CSASKGSEKLFF
TRBV5-1,TRBJ2-2,many,-,TGCGCCAGCAGCTTGGGGGCACACACCGGGGAGCTGTTTTTT,CASSLGAHTGELFF
TRBV20-1,TRBJ2-1,many,TRBD2,TGCAGTGCTAGGAAAAGCGGGGGTTCCTACAATGAGCAGTTCTTC,CSARKSGGSYNEQFF
TRBV7-3,TRBJ2-1,few,-,TGTGCCAGCAGCCCCTCGGGGGCCTACAATGAGCAGTTCTTC,CASSPSGAYNEQFF
TRBV27,TRBJ2-3,many,TRBD2,TGTGCCAGCAGAATCAGCGGGAAGGGCACAGATACGCAGTATTTT,CASRISGKGTDTQYF
TRBV6-2/TRBV6-3,TRBJ1-1,many,TRBD1,TGTGCCAGCAGCCGACTAAAGACAGGGTTCTCGGGAGCTTTCTTT,CASSRLKTGFSGAFF
TRBV10-3,TRBJ2-3,many,TRBD2,TGTGCCACCGGACTAGCGGGGTCAGATACGCAGTATTTT,CATGLAGSDTQYF
TRBV6-1,TRBJ1-4,many,-,TGTGCCAGCAGTGAATACGGGAGGGGACATATAAATGAAAAACTGTTTTTT,CASSEYGRGHINEKLFF
TRBV20-1,TRBJ2-7,many,-,TGCAGTGCGAACAGGGATCCCTACGAGCAGTACTTC,CSANRDPYEQYF
TRBV27,TRBJ1-5,many,TRBD1,TGTGCCAGCAGCATTGGACAGGGAGGCAATCAGCCCCAGCATTTT,CASSIGQGGNQPQHF
TRBV20-1,TRBJ1-1,many,-,TGCAGTGCCACCAGGGCAGGGAACACTGAAGCTTTCTTT,CSATRAGNTEAFF
TRBV3-1,TRBJ2-7,many,TRBD2,TGTGCCAGCAGCCCGGGACTAGCGGTACTCGAGCAGTACTTC,CASSPGLAVLEQYF
TRBV5-1,TRBJ2-1,many,TRBD2,TGCGCCAGCAGGCCCCGGTCTAGCGGGGGGATATACAATGAGCAGTTCTTC,CASRPRSSGGIYNEQFF
TRBV5-5,TRBJ1-2,many,TRBD1,TGTGCCAGCAGCCCCACAGGGGCGAACTATGGCTACACCTTC,CASSPTGANYGYTF
TRBV7-2,TRBJ2-3,many,-,TGTGCCAGCAGCCCCCTATTTCTTGGAGATACGCAGTATTTT,CASSPLFLGDTQYF
TRBV29-1,TRBJ1-1,many,-,TGCAGCTACTCGGGACACATGAACACTGAAGCTTTCTTT,CSYSGHMNTEAFF
TRBV12-3/TRBV12-4,TRBJ2-4,many,TRBD2,TGTGCCAGCAGTCCGACTAGCCCAAACATTCAGTACTTC,CASSPTSPNIQYF
TRBV12-3/TRBV12-4,TRBJ2-5,many,-,TGTGCCAGCAGTCCTTCGGACTACCAAGAGACCCAGTACTTC,CASSPSDYQETQYF
TRBV20-1,TRBJ2-1,many,-,TGCAGTGCTCACCCCGGGACTGCCTACAATGAGCAGTTCTTC,CSAHPGTAYNEQFF
TRBV29-1,TRBJ1-1,many,-,TGCAGCGTTGAGCGGGGGCGGGGGCAAGAAGCTTTCTTT,CSVERGRGQEAFF
TRBV28,TRBJ2-5,many,-,TGTGCCAGCAGTCGGGGGACCGTGGGGACCCAGTACTTC,CASSRGTVGTQYF
TRBV20-1,TRBJ1-2,many,TRBD1,TGCAGTGCTAGTTGGAGGCCCGGGACAGGTTCGGGCTATGGCTACACCTTC,CSASWRPGTGSGYGYTF
TRBV7-2,TRBJ2-2,few,TRBD2,TGTGCCAGCAGCTTAATTCCAGCGGGGGGGCGCCCGGGGGAGCTGTTTTTT,CASSLIPAGGRPGELFF
TRBV4-3,TRBJ2-7,many,-,TGCGCCAGCAGCCAAGATTGGGGGTATGAGCAGTACTTC,CASSQDWGYEQYF